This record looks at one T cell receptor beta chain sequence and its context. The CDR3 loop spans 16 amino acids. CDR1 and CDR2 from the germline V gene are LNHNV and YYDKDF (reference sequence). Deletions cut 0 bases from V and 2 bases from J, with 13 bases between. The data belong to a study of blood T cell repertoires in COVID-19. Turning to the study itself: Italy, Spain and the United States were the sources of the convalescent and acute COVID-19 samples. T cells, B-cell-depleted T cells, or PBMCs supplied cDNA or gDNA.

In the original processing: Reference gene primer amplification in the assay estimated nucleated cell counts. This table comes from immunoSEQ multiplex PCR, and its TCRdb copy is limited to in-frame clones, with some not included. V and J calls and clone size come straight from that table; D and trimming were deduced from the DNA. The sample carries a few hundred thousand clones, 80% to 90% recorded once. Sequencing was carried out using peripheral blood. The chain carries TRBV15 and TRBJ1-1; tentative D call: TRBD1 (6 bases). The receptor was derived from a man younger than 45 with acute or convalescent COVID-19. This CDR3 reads CATSRERQVLNTEAFF. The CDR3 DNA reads TGTGCCACCAGCAGAGAACGACAGGTATTAAACACTGAAGCTTTCTTT. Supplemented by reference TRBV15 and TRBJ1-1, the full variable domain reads DAMVIQNPRYQVTQFGKPVTLSCSQTLNHNVMYWYQQKSSQAPKLLFHYYDKDFNNEADTPDNFQSRRPNTSFCFLDIRSPGLGDTAMYLCATSRERQVLNTEAFFGQGTRLTVV.